Reported below is one TCR beta chain. Its antigen is currently unknown. The read is 3 residues too short to cover the CDR3 end, so that end is filled in from the germline J gene. The same CDR3 is also encoded by other DNA sequences in this sample. The entry originates in a study of Tregs in tolerant kidney transplant recipients. From germline, CDR1 is LNHDA and CDR2 SQIVND (reference sequence). Trimming left V 3 bases short and J 3 bases short, with 12 bases between. This CDR3 is built from 15 residues. Study-level points and caveats: Donor-specific Treg expansion exceeded global Treg expansion in tolerant patients, suggesting antigen drive.

The table came from immunoSEQ multiplex PCR; TCRdb's copy has only in-frame clones and leaves some out. This sample contains about 14,000 clones. Related graft donors supplied nonmyeloablative bone marrow transplants, and mixed chimerism was transient. Unstimulated Tregs (CD4+CD25+CD127-) and CD4+CD25- non-Tregs were sorted from PBMCs. Sequenced here: CD8+ T cells from blood (PBMCs), sampled 6 months after the transplant. This TCR derives from a human patient who received a combined kidney and bone marrow transplant. A subset of T cells may come from the graft donor. The chain couples TRBV19 to TRBJ2-1, with D perhaps TRBD2 (6 bases). The chain's CDR3 is CASSIGGVSYNEQFF. The CDR3 bases that were read are TGTGCCAGTAGTATCGGCGGGGTAAGCTACAATGAG.